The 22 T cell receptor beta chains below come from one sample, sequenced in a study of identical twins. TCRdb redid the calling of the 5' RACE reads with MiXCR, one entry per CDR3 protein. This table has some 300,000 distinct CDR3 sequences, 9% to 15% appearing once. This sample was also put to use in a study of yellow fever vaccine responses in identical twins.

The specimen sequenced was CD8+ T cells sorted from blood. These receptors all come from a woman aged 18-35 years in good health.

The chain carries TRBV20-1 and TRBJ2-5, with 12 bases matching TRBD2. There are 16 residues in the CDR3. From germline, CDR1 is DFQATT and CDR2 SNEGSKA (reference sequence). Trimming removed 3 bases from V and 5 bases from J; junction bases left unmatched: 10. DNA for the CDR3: TGCAGTGCTAGGGGGTTGACTAGCGGGAGTGGTGAGACCCAGTACTTC. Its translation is CSARGLTSGSGETQYF.

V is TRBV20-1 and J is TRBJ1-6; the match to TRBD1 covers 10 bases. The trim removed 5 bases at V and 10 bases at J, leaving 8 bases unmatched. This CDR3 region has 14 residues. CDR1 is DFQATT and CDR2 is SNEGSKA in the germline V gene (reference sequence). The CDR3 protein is CSAASGTGVSPLHF. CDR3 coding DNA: TGCAGTGCTGCCTCCGGGACAGGGGTATCACCCCTCCACTTT.

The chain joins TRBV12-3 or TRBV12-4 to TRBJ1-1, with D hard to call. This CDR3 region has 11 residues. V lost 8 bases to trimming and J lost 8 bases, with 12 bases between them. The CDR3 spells CASRGIAEAFF. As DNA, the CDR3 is TGTGCCAGCCGAGGTATTGCCGAAGCTTTCTTT.

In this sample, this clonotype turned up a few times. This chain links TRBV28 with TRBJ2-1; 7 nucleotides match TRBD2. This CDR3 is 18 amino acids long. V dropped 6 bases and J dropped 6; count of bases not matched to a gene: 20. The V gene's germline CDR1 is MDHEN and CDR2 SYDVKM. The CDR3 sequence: CASSLLRIAGPHGNEQFF. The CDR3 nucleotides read TGTGCCAGCAGCCTTCTGCGGATAGCGGGTCCCCACGGCAATGAGCAGTTCTTC.

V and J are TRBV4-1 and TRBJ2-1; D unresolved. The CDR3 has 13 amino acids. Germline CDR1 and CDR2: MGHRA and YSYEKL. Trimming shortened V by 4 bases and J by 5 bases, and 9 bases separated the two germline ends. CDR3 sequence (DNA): TGCGCCAGCAGCCTCATGGCCCACAATGAGCAGTTCTTC. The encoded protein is CASSLMAHNEQFF.

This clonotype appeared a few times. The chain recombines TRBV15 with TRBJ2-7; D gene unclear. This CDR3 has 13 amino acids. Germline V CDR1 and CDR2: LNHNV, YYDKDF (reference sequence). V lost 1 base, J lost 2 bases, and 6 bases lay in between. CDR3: CATSRAETYEQYF. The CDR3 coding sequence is TGTGCCACCAGCAGAGCGGAAACCTACGAGCAGTACTTC.

CDR3 coding DNA: TGTGCCAGCGACCCGGGACGGGGCTCCTACAATGAGCAGTTCTTC. Amino acids: CASDPGRGSYNEQFF. The rearrangement links TRBV27 to TRBJ2-1, with D perhaps TRBD1 or TRBD2 (5 bases each). The germline V gene encodes CDR1 MNHEY and CDR2 SMNVEV (reference sequence). Between the trimmed V and J ends, which lost 8 bases and 0 bases, there was a span of 14 bases. This CDR3 spans 15 amino acids.

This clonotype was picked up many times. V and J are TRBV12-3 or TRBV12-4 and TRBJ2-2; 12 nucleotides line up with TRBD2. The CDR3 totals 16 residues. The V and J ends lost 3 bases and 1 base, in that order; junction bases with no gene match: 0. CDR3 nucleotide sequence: TGTGCCAGCAGTTTGACTAGCGGGGGGAACACCGGGGAGCTGTTTTTT. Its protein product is CASSLTSGGNTGELFF.

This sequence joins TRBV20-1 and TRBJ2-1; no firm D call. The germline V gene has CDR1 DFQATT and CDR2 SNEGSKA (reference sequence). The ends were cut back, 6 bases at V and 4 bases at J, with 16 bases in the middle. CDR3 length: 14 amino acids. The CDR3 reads CSATPTELYNEQFF. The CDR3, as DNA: TGCAGTGCCACCCCCACCGAGCTATACAATGAGCAGTTCTTC.

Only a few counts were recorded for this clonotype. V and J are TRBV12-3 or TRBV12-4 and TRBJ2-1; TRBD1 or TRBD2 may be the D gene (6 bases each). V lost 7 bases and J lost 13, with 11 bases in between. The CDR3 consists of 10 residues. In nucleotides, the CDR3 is TGTGCCAGCAAAGGGGGGAAACAGTTCTTC. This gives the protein CASKGGKQFF.

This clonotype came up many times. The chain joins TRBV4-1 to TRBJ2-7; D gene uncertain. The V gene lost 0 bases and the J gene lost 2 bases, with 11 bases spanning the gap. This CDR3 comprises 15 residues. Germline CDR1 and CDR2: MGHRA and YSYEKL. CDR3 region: CASSQDRSPAYEQYF. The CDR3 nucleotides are TGCGCCAGCAGCCAAGACCGGTCCCCCGCCTACGAGCAGTACTTC.

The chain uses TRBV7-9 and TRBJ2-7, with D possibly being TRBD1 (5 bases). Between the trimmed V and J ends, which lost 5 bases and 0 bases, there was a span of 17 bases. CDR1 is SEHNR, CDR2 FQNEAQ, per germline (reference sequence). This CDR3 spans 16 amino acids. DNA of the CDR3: TGTGCCAGCAGCCTAACGGTTACAGGCCTCTCCTACGAGCAGTACTTC. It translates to CASSLTVTGLSYEQYF.

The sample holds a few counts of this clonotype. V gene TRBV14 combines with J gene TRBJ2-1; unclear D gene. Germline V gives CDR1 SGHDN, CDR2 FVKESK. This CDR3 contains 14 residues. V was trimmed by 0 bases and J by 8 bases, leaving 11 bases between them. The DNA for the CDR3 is TGTGCCAGCAGCCAAGATCCTACGGGCTATGAGCAGTTCTTC. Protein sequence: CASSQDPTGYEQFF.

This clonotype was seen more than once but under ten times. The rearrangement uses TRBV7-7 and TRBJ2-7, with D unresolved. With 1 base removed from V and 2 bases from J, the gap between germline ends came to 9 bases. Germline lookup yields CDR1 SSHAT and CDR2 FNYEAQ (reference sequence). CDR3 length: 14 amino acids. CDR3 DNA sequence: TGTGCCAGCAGCTTAGGACACAGTACCTACGAGCAGTACTTC. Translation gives CASSLGHSTYEQYF. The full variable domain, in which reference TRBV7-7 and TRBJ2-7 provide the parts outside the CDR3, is GAGVSQSPRYKVTKRGQDVTLRCDPISSHATLYWYQQALGQGPEFLTYFNYEAQPDKSGLPSDRFSAERPEGSISTLTIQRTEQRDSAMYRCASSLGHSTYEQYFGPGTRLTVT.

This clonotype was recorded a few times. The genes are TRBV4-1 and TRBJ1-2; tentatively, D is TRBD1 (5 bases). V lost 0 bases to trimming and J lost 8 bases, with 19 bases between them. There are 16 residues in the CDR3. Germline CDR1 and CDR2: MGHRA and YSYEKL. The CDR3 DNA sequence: TGCGCCAGCAGCCAAGATCCAGGCAGGGCCGCGGAGGGCTACACCTTC. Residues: CASSQDPGRAAEGYTF.

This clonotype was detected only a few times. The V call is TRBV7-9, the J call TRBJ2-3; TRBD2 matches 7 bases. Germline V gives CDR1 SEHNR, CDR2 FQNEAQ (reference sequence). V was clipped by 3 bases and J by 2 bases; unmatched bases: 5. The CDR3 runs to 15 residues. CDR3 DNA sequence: TGTGCCAGCAGCTTCGGGGGGTATCTCACAGATACGCAGTATTTT. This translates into CASSFGGYLTDTQYF. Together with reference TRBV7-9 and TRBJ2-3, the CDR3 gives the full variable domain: DTGVSQNPRHKITKRGQNVTFRCDPISEHNRLYWYRQTLGQGPEFLTYFQNEAQLEKSRLLSDRFSAERPKGSFSTLEIQRTEQGDSAMYLCASSFGGYLTDTQYFGPGTRLTVL.

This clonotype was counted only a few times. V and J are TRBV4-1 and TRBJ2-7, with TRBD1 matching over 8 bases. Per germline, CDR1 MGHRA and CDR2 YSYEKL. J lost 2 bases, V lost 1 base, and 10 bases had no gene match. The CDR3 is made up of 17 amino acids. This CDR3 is CASSQGVSDRATYEQYV. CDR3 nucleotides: TGCGCCAGCAGCCAAGGCGTCTCGGACAGGGCGACCTACGAGCAGTACGTC.

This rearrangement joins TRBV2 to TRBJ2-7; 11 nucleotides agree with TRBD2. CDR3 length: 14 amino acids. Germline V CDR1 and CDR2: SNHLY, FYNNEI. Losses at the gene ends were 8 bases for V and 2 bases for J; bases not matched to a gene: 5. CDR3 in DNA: TGTGCCAGCCGTCAACTAGCGGGAGCCTACGAGCAGTACTTC. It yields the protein CASRQLAGAYEQYF. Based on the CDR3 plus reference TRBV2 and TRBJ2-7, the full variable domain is EPEVTQTPSHQVTQMGQEVILRCVPISNHLYFYWYRQILGQKVEFLVSFYNNEISEKSEIFDDQFSVERPDGSNFTLKIRSTKLEDSAMYFCASRQLAGAYEQYFGPGTRLTVT.

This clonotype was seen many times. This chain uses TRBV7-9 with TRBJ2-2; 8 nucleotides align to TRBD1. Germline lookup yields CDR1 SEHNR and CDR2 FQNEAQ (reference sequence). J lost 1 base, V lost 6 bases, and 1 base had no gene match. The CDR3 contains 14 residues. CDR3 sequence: CASSGQGNTGELFF. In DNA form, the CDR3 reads TGTGCCAGCAGTGGACAGGGGAACACCGGGGAGCTGTTTTTT.

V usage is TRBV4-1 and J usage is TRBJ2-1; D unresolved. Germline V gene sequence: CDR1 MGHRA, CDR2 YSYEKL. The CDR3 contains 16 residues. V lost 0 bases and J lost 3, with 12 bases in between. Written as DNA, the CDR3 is TGCGCCAGCAGCCAAGACCTATCTGGGTACTACAATGAGCAGTTCTTC. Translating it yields CASSQDLSGYYNEQFF.

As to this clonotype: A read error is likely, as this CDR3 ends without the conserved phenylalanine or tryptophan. The CDR3 is CASNPTGNYGYTY. The CDR3, as DNA: TGTGCCAGCAATCCAACAGGGAACTATGGCTACACCTAC. The chain has TRBV28 and TRBJ1-2; tentative D call: TRBD1 (6 bases). Trimming pared 7 bases from V and 2 bases from J, leaving 11 bases between. The CDR3 is 13 residues long. Germline assignment: CDR1 MDHEN and CDR2 SYDVKM.

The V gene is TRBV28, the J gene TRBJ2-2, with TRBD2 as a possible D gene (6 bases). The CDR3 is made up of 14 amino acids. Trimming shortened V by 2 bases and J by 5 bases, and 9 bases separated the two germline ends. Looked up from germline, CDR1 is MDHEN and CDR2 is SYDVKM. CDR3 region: CASSLIAGTGELFF. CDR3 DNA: TGTGCCAGCAGTTTAATTGCGGGGACCGGGGAGCTGTTTTTT.